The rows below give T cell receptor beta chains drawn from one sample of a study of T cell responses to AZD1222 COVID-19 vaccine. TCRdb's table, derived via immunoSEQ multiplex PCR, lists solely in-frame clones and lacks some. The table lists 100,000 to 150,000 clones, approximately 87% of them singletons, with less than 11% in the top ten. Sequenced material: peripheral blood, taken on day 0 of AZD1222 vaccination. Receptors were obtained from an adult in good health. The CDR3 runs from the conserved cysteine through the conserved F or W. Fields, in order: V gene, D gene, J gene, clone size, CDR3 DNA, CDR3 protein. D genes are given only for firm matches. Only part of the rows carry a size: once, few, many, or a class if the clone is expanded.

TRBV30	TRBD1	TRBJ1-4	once	TGTGCCTGGAGTGTACCCACAGGGGGCAGTCGAGAAAAACTGTTTTTT	CAWSVPTGGSREKLFF
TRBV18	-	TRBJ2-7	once	TGTGCCAACTCACCTAGCGCAGGGAACGAGCAGTACTTC	CANSPSAGNEQYF
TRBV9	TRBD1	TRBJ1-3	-	TGTGCCAGCAGCGTATTTCAGGGGGCTCCTGGAAACACCATATATTTT	CASSVFQGAPGNTIYF
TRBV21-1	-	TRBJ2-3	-	TGTGCCAGCAGCAAAGCCCCTAAGAGGTCGACGGTCCTCTCTTTCACAGATACGCAGTATTTT	CASSKAPKRSTVLSFTDTQYF
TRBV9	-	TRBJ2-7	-	TGTGCCAGCAGCGTAGGCATCGACGGGACGGAAGAGCAGTACTTC	CASSVGIDGTEEQYF
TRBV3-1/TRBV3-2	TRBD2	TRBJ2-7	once	TGTGCCAGCAGCCGCGGGGGGGGCGAGCAGTACTTC	CASSRGGGEQYF
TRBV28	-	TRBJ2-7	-	TGTGCCAGCAGAGGCCGGGGGTACGAGCAGTACTTC	CASRGRGYEQYF
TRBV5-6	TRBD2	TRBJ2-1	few	TGTGCCAGCACCTCAGCGGGAGGGCCCAATGAGCAGTTCTTC	CASTSAGGPNEQFF
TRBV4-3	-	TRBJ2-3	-	TGCGCCAGCAGCCAAGATGGGGGCCCAGTCGCAGATACGCAGTATTTT	CASSQDGGPVADTQYF
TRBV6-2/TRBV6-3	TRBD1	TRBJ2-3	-	TGTGCCAGCAGTCAAAGGGGAAGGGGGCGCGGATCAGATACGCAGTATTTT	CASSQRGRGRGSDTQYF
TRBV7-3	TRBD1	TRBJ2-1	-	TGTGCCAGCAGCCGGGACAGGGTCGGTGAGCAGTTCTTC	CASSRDRVGEQFF
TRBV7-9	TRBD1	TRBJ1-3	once	TGTGCCAGGGACAGGGTCTCTGGAAACACCATATATTTT	CARDRVSGNTIYF
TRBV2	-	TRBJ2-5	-	TGTGCCAGCAGTGAAGTGCGGCAAGAGACCCAGTACTTC	CASSEVRQETQYF
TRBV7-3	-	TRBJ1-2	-	TGTGCCAGCAGCTTAGGGCAGAACTATGGCTACACCTTC	CASSLGQNYGYTF